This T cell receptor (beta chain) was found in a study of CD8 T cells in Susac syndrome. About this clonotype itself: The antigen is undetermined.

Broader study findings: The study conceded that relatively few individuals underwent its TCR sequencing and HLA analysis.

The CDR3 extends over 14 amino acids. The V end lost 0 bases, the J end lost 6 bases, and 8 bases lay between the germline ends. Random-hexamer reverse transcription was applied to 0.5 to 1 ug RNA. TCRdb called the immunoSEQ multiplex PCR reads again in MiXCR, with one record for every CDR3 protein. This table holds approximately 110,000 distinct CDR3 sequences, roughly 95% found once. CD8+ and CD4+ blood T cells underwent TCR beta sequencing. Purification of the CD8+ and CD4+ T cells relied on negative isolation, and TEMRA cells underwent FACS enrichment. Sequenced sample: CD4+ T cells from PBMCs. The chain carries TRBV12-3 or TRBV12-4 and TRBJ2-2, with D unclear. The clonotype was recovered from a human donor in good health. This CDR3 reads CASSLAAPAGELFF. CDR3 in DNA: TGTGCCAGCAGTTTAGCTGCCCCGGCCGGGGAGCTGTTTTTT.